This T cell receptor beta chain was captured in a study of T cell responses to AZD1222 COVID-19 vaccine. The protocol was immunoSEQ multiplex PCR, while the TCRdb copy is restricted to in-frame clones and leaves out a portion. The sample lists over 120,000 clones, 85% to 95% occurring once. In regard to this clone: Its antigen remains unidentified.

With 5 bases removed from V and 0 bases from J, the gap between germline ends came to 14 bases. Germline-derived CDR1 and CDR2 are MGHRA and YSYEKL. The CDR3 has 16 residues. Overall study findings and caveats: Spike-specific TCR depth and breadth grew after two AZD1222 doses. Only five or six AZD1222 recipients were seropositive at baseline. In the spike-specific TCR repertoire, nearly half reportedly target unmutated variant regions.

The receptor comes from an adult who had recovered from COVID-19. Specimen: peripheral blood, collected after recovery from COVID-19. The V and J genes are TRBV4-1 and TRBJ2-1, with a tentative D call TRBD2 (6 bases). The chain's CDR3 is CASSEGLQSSYNEQFF. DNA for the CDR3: TGCGCCAGCAGCGAGGGACTTCAAAGCTCCTACAATGAGCAGTTCTTC.